Presented here are 3 T cell receptor beta chains from one specimen sequenced in a study of blood T cell repertoires in COVID-19. The repertoire was sequenced with immunoSEQ multiplex PCR; TCRdb's copy has only in-frame clones and lacks some. The sample consists of tens of thousands of clones, around nine tenths of them appearing once. The sequencing sample was made of peripheral blood. These receptors all stem from a human donor in a cohort sampled during active COVID-19.

V usage is TRBV19 and J usage is TRBJ2-7, with 8 bases that match TRBD1. With V trimmed by 0 bases and J by 3 bases, 4 bases remained unmatched. CDR1 is LNHDA and CDR2 is SQIVND in the germline V gene (reference sequence). The CDR3 loop spans 15 amino acids. The CDR3 DNA follows: TGTGCCAGTAGTATAGACAGGGGGCTCGGCTACGAGCAGTACTTC. Its translation is CASSIDRGLGYEQYF.

This clone counts as medium-sized. The chain combines TRBV5-6 with TRBJ1-2, with D possibly being TRBD1 (6 bases). V gave up 3 bases and J gave up 4 bases, with 22 bases separating them. The germline V gene has CDR1 SGHDT and CDR2 YYEEEE. CDR3 length: 17 residues. The CDR3 is CASSSKDRTEKSYGYTF. CDR3 bases: TGTGCCAGCAGCTCGAAGGACCGGACAGAAAAAAGCTATGGCTACACCTTC.

The chain combines TRBV2 with TRBJ1-2; D possibly corresponds to TRBD1 (5 bases). Germline CDR1 reads SNHLY; CDR2 reads FYNNEI. Trimming pared 4 bases from V and 7 bases from J, leaving 10 bases between. CDR3 length equals 12 residues. The CDR3 DNA is TGTGCCAGCAGTGCAGGAGGGGCTGGCTACACCTTC. Translating it yields CASSAGGAGYTF.